A selection of T cell receptor beta chains follows, all from one sample in a study of CD8 T cells in ankylosing spondylitis. TCRdb recomputed calls from the 5' RACE reads with MiXCR, one row per CDR3 protein. The data hold 350,000 to 450,000 distinct CDR3 sequences, with roughly 22% observed a single time. The sequencing input was blood, either unsorted or a sorted T cell fraction (not recorded which). These receptors all stem from a male donor with ankylosing spondylitis or in good health (not recorded which). The CDR3 runs from the conserved cysteine through the conserved F or W. Each record gives: clone size, D gene, J gene, V gene, CDR3 protein, CDR3 DNA. The D gene is left open where the match is weak. Rows may omit the clone size; those that give it use once, few, many or a size class.

>-|-|TRBJ2-1|TRBV12-3/TRBV12-4
CASSMGLGANEQFF
TGTGCCAGCAGCATGGGACTGGGGGCTAATGAGCAGTTCTTC
>-|-|TRBJ2-7|TRBV5-1
CASSLGFGTAAYEQYF
TGCGCCAGCAGCTTGGGGTTTGGTACAGCCGCCTACGAGCAGTACTTC
>many|TRBD1|TRBJ2-7|TRBV7-9
CASSHPQGLAYEQYF
TGTGCCAGCAGCCACCCACAGGGGTTGGCCTACGAGCAGTACTTC
>-|-|TRBJ2-1|TRBV3-1
CASSQEENEQFF
TGTGCCAGCAGCCAAGAAGAGAATGAGCAGTTCTTC
>-|-|TRBJ2-7|TRBV15
CATSRLGRPYEQYF
TGTGCCACCAGCAGGTTGGGGAGGCCCTACGAGCAGTACTTC
>-|TRBD2|TRBJ2-3|TRBV27
CASSPLGPRGAGTFTDTQYF
TGTGCCAGCAGTCCCTTAGGCCCGCGGGGAGCGGGGACTTTCACAGATACGCAGTATTTT
>few|-|TRBJ2-2|TRBV7-6
CASALGWGVNTGELFF
TGTGCCAGCGCTTTGGGATGGGGGGTGAACACCGGGGAGCTGTTTTTT
>-|-|TRBJ2-3|TRBV29-1
CSVEGYTDTQYF
TGCAGCGTTGAGGGGTACACAGATACGCAGTATTTT
>few|TRBD2|TRBJ2-7|TRBV12-3/TRBV12-4
CASSGGLAGGNYEQYF
TGTGCCAGCAGCGGTGGACTAGCGGGGGGAAACTACGAGCAGTACTTC
>few|TRBD1|TRBJ2-2|TRBV29-1
CSVEGQGAGELFF
TGCAGCGTTGAAGGACAGGGGGCCGGGGAGCTGTTTTTT
>few|-|TRBJ1-5|TRBV29-1
CSVAEGSNQPQHF
TGCAGCGTGGCCGAGGGGAGCAATCAGCCCCAGCATTTT
>few|TRBD2|TRBJ2-1|TRBV18
CASSPPSAGAYNEQFF
TGTGCCAGCTCACCACCATCAGCGGGGGCTTACAATGAGCAGTTCTTC
>many|-|TRBJ2-5|TRBV5-6
CASSPSPIAATETQYF
TGTGCCAGCAGCCCCTCCCCCATAGCCGCGACGGAGACCCAGTACTTC
>-|-|TRBJ2-1|TRBV11-2
CASSLYRVKSEQFF
TGTGCCAGCAGCTTATACAGGGTAAAGAGTGAGCAGTTCTTC
>-|TRBD1|TRBJ1-1|TRBV12-3/TRBV12-4
CASSTRDRGGTEAFF
TGTGCCAGCAGTACAAGGGACAGGGGCGGTACTGAAGCTTTCTTT
>-|-|TRBJ2-3|TRBV5-5
CASSRRAGTDTQYF
TGTGCCAGCAGCCGGAGGGCGGGCACAGATACGCAGTATTTT
>few|-|TRBJ2-7|TRBV20-1
CSAGAPATYEQYF
TGCAGTGCTGGGGCCCCGGCTACCTACGAGCAGTACTTC
>once|TRBD1|TRBJ2-3|TRBV11-1
CASTSWTGIDADTQYF
TGTGCCAGCACCTCATGGACAGGGATCGACGCAGATACGCAGTATTTT
>-|TRBD1|TRBJ1-2|TRBV4-1
CASSHGQGADGYTF
TGCGCCAGCAGCCACGGACAGGGGGCGGATGGCTACACCTTC
>-|-|TRBJ2-5|TRBV27
CASGERRDGARETQYF
TGTGCCAGCGGAGAGAGGAGGGACGGTGCCAGAGAGACCCAGTACTTC
>-|TRBD2|TRBJ2-5|TRBV28
CASSSPGRDPEETQYF
TGTGCCAGCAGTTCACCTGGGAGGGATCCGGAAGAGACCCAGTACTTC
>-|TRBD2|TRBJ2-1|TRBV4-2
CASSQVAGGPGNEQFF
TGTGCCAGCAGCCAAGTTGCGGGGGGGCCGGGAAATGAGCAGTTCTTC
>few|-|TRBJ1-3|TRBV4-1
CASSQGLNSGNTIYF
TGCGCCAGCAGCCAAGGGCTGAACTCTGGAAACACCATATATTTT
>-|-|TRBJ2-7|TRBV11-2
CASSQEPGLEQYF
TGTGCCAGCAGCCAGGAGCCTGGGCTCGAGCAGTACTTC
>-|-|TRBJ2-1|TRBV15
CAIASSPTDEQFF
TGTGCCATCGCCTCGTCCCCAACCGATGAGCAGTTCTTC
>-|TRBD2|TRBJ2-5|TRBV27
CASASLAGGPRETQYF
TGTGCCAGCGCCTCACTAGCGGGGGGGCCCCGAGAGACCCAGTACTTC
>few|-|TRBJ2-7|TRBV10-3
CAIRDTYEQYF
TGTGCCATCAGGGACACCTACGAGCAGTACTTC
>-|-|TRBJ2-7|TRBV10-3
CAAGASEQYF
TGTGCCGCCGGGGCTTCCGAGCAGTACTTC
>-|-|TRBJ2-7|TRBV9
CASSDPPSPEQYF
TGTGCCAGCAGCGACCCGCCCAGCCCGGAGCAGTACTTC
>few|-|TRBJ2-5|TRBV4-1
CASSQDGTPGAQYF
TGCGCCAGCAGCCAAGATGGGACACCCGGGGCCCAGTACTTC
>-|-|TRBJ2-7|TRBV15
CATRGQGGSYEQYF
TGTGCCACAAGGGGTCAGGGGGGCTCCTACGAGCAGTACTTC
>-|-|TRBJ2-1|TRBV7-9
CASSGRDKGSYNEQFF
TGTGCCAGCAGCGGCCGGGACAAAGGCTCCTACAATGAGCAGTTCTTC
>-|-|TRBJ1-1|TRBV7-9
CASSPRGDGLGTEAFF
TGTGCCAGCAGCCCTAGGGGGGACGGACTGGGCACTGAAGCTTTCTTT
>-|TRBD2|TRBJ2-2|TRBV7-7
CASGGAWTGELFF
TGTGCTAGCGGGGGGGCTTGGACCGGGGAGCTGTTTTTT
>-|TRBD1|TRBJ2-2|TRBV28
CASRLTGSNTGELFF
TGTGCCAGCAGACTGACAGGGTCGAACACCGGGGAGCTGTTTTTT
>-|-|TRBJ2-3|TRBV10-2
CASSDRGATSTDTQYF
TGCGCCAGCAGTGACAGGGGTGCAACTAGCACAGATACGCAGTATTTT
>-|-|TRBJ2-1|TRBV6-5
CASSYSNPTHNEQFF
TGTGCCAGCAGTTACTCTAACCCGACCCACAATGAGCAGTTCTTC
>few|-|TRBJ1-2|TRBV3-1
CASRSQGGYGYTF
TGTGCCAGCAGGTCACAGGGAGGCTATGGCTACACCTTC
>-|-|TRBJ2-7|TRBV28
CASSFRLIDEQYF
TGTGCCAGCAGTTTTAGACTTATAGACGAGCAGTACTTC
>-|-|TRBJ2-7|TRBV29-1
CSVVYGYEQYF
TGCAGCGTTGTTTATGGCTACGAGCAGTACTTC
>few|TRBD1|TRBJ2-7|TRBV7-8
CASSLNRGWEQYF
TGTGCCAGCAGCTTAAACAGGGGCTGGGAGCAGTACTTC
>few|TRBD2|TRBJ2-1|TRBV12-3/TRBV12-4
CASSFSGGGGSEQFF
TGTGCCAGCAGTTTTTCTGGCGGGGGTGGTAGTGAGCAGTTCTTC
>-|-|TRBJ2-5|TRBV7-9
CASSPREGVSLETQYF
TGTGCCAGCAGCCCCAGGGAGGGGGTTTCACTAGAGACCCAGTACTTC
>-|TRBD1|TRBJ2-7|TRBV5-1
CASSLQGQGLNEQYF
TGCGCCAGCAGCTTACAGGGACAGGGGTTGAACGAGCAGTACTTC
>-|-|TRBJ2-3|TRBV24-1
CATSEHSAVVAGTDTQYF
TGTGCCACCAGTGAACACTCCGCCGTGGTAGCGGGCACAGATACGCAGTATTTT
>few|-|TRBJ2-2|TRBV7-8
CASSPHGGSTGELFF
TGTGCCAGCAGCCCACACGGAGGGAGCACCGGGGAGCTGTTTTTT
>-|-|TRBJ2-3|TRBV11-2
CASSLVDSTDTQYF
TGTGCCAGCAGCTTGGTGGATTCCACAGATACGCAGTATTTT
>-|-|TRBJ1-4|TRBV12-3/TRBV12-4
CASRGIGEKLFF
TGTGCCAGCAGGGGGATTGGTGAAAAACTGTTTTTT
>few|-|TRBJ1-2|TRBV12-3/TRBV12-4
CASSLRGAVDGYTF
TGTGCCAGCAGTTTACGGGGGGCCGTTGATGGCTACACCTTC
>-|TRBD2|TRBJ2-3|TRBV6-1
CASNPIAGTPDTQYF
TGTGCCAGCAACCCCATAGCGGGGACGCCAGATACGCAGTATTTT